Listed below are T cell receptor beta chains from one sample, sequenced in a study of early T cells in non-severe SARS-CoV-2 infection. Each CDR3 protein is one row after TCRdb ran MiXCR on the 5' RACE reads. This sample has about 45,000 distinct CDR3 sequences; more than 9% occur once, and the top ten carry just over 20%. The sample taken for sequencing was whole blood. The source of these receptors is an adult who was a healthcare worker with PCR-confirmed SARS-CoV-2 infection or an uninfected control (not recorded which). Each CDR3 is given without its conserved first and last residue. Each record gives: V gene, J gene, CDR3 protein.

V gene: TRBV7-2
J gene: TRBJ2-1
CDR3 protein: ASSLAGSYNEQF

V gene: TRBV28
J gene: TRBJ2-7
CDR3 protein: ASSFGRGYEQY

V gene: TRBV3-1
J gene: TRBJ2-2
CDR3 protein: ASSPPGTSGELF

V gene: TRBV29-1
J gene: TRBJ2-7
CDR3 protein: GGGAVGEQY

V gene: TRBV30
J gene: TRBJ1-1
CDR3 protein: AWSVWSTVMNTEAF

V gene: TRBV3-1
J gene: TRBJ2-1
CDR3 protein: ASSQGPLQGAYNEQF

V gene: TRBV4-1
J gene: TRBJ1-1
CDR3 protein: ASSQDVVVGGRGNTEAF

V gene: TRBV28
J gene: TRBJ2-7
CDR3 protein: ASSLVGPFYEQY

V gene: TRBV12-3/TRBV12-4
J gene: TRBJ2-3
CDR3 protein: ASRAGADTQY

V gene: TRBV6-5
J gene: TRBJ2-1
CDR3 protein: ASSYRSTGSYNEQF

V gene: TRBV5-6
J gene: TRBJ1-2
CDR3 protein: ASRGQNFYGYT

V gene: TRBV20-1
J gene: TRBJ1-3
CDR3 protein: SARRGISSGNTIY

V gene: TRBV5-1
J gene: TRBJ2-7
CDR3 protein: ASSLGTGPFLEQY

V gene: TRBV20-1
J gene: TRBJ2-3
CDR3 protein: SAQRDFLTDTQY

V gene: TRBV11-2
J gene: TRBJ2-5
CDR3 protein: ASSLVASGRETQY

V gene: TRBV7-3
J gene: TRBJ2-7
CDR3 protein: ASSLTGADSSYEQY

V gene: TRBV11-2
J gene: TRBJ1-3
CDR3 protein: ASSLVVGGNTIY

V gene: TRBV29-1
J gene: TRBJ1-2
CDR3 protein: SVDSGFYGYT

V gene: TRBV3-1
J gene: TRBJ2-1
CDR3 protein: ASSQGVGRRNEQF

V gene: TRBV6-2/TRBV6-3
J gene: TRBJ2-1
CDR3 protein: ASSSQARGRNEQF

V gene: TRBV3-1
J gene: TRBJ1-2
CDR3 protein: ASSSGDRELYGYT

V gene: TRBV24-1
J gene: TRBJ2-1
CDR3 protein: ATSDGRTIPRSYNEQF

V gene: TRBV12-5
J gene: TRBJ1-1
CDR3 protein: ASGPILGQGGTEAF

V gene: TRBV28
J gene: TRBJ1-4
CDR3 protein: ASSLSRDNEKLF

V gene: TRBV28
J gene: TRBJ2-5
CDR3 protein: ASGRPDPSNRGQRETQY

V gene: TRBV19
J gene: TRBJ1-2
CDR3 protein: ASSMEGYGYT

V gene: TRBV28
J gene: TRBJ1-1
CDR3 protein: ASSLWGGGTEAF

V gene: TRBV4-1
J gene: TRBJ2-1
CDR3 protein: ASSQLPNEQF

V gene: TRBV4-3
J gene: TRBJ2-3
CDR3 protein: ASSQDSGRATDTQY

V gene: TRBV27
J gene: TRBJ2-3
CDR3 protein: ASGTASTDTQY

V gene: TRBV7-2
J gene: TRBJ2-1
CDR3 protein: ASSQQSSYNEQF

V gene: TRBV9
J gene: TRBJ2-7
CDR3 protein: ASSVAWGTEQY

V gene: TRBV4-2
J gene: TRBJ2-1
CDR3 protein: ASSSRTSGFEQF

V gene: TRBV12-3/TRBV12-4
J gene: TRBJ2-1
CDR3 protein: ASSPGQGRRAEQF

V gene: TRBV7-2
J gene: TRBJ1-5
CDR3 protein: ASSETLLPQH

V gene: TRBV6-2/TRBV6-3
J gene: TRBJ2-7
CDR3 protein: ASSYLKEQY

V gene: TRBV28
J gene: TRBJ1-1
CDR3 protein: ASTAGNTEAF

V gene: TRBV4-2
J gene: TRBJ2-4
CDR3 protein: ASSRTGLERDIQY

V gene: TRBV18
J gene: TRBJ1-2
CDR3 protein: ASSPGLTNYGYT

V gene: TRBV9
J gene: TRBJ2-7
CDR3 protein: ASSVAGSDYEQY

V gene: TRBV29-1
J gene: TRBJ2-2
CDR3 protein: SVGIAGGAGELF

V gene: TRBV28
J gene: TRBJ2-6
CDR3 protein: ASSLWTVSGANVLT

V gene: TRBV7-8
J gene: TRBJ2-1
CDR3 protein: ASSLGRFGTSLYNEQF

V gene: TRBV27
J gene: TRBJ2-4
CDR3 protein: ASSLPGGTETLAKNIQY

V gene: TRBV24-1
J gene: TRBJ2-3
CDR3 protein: ATSGKTSVGDTQY

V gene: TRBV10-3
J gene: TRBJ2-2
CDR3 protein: AIRAGTTNTGELF

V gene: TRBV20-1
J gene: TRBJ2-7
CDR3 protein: SARDLGRNYEQY

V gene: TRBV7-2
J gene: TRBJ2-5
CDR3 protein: ASRMAGGETQY

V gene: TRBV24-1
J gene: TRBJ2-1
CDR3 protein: ATSEGVYNEQF

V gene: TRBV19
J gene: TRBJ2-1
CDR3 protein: ASSIGSRLYNEQF

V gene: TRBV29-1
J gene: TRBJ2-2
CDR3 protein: SARLGTSNTGELF

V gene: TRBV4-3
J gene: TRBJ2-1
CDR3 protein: ASSQLPSSSGLYNEQF

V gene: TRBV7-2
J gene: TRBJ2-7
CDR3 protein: ASSLAVGGLGYEQY

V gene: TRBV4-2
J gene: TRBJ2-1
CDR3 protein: ASSHRTGTQYNEQF

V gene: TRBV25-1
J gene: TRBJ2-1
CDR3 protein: ASRRLAEQF

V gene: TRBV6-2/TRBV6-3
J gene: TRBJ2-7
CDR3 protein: ASSPLAANVYEQY

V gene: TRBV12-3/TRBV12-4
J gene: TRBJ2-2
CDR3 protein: ASSLNTRSGGKTGELF

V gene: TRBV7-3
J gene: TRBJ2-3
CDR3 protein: ASSPGLMQADTQY